This T cell receptor (beta chain) was documented in a study of blood T cell repertoires in COVID-19. Data came from immunoSEQ multiplex PCR; TCRdb stores just in-frame clones and leaves some out. Of around 130,000 clones listed, 90% were seen once; the top ten hold approximately 4.6%. CDR3 size: 15 residues. V lost 6 bases and J lost 4; bases outside the gene matches: 8. The V gene's germline CDR1 is SGHTA and CDR2 FQGNSA. The chain joins TRBV7-2 to TRBJ2-3; 9 nucleotides align to TRBD2. The sequence came from a man in his 60s with COVID-19, enrolled during active disease. Sequences were obtained from peripheral blood. The DNA of the CDR3 is TGTGCCAGCAGAGGGGGCGGGAGGGTCTCAGATACGCAGTATTTT. It codes for CASRGGGRVSDTQYF. The full variable domain, rest sourced from reference TRBV7-2 and TRBJ2-3, is GAGVSQSPSNKVTEKGKDVELRCDPISGHTALYWYRQSLGQGLEFLIYFQGNSAPDKSGLPSDRFSAERTGGSVSTLTIQRTQQEDSAVYLCASRGGGRVSDTQYFGPGTRLTVL.